This T cell receptor beta chain was observed in a study of T cells and Merkel cell carcinoma outcomes. Sequenced by immunoSEQ multiplex PCR; TCRdb stores in-frame clones only, minus some. The sample shows some 16,000 clones, roughly 79% of them seen only once. The CDR3 is 13 residues long. V was clipped by 0 bases and J by 3 bases, with 7 bases between them. The germline CDR1 and CDR2 sequences are SGHRS and YFSETQ. The TCR was taken from a human donor with Merkel cell carcinoma. Sequences were obtained from tumor tissue from Merkel cell carcinoma. J is TRBJ2-7 and V is TRBV5-1; D remains unclear. In nucleotides, the CDR3 is TGCGCCAGCAGCTTGGGGGTGGGCTACGAGCAGTACTTC. It encodes CASSLGVGYEQYF.